The 15 T cell receptor beta chains given below trace back to one sample, sequenced in a study of vaccination and CD4 T cells after COVID-19. Oncomine TCR Beta short-read sequencing was applied to DNA from cultured CD4+ T cells. Each CDR3 protein gets one entry after TCRdb re-called the PCR reads with MiXCR. The table lists over 15,000 distinct CDR3 sequences, about three quarters of them singletons. Their antigens remain unidentified. Treatment specified: 10-day PBMC culture with coronavirus spike peptide pools or control peptides (ViraFEST assay). Input material: CD4+ T cells from blood, cultured in vitro. The receptor source for this set is a human donor who had recovered from COVID-19.

The CDR3 spells CASKSGVQPQHF. The CDR3 region has the DNA TGTGCCAGTAAATCAGGTGTCCAGCCCCAGCATTTT. The chain couples TRBV19 to TRBJ1-5; D is uncertain. Germline-derived CDR1 and CDR2 are LNHDA and SQIVND (reference sequence). The length of the CDR3 is 12 residues. V gave up 7 bases and J gave up 7 bases, with 11 bases separating them.

V and J are TRBV20-1 and TRBJ2-1, with D maybe TRBD2 (5 bases). CDR3 size: 14 residues. Germline V gene lookup returns CDR1 DFQATT and CDR2 SNEGSKA (reference sequence). Trimming took 3 bases from V and 4 from J, leaving 13 bases between them. DNA for the CDR3: TGCAGTGCTAGTTCGGGATCCCCTTACAATGAGCAGTTCTTC. Translated, it gives CSASSGSPYNEQFF.

This chain uses TRBV20-1 with TRBJ1-2, with D unresolved. Trimming removed 7 bases at V and 2 bases at J, with 11 bases between. This CDR3 region has 12 residues. Germline V gene lookup returns CDR1 DFQATT and CDR2 SNEGSKA (reference sequence). The CDR3: CSGLDGNYGYTF. CDR3 nucleotide sequence: TGCAGTGGCCTGGACGGCAACTATGGCTACACCTTC.

This clonotype was counted between two and nine times. The chain joins TRBV20-1 to TRBJ2-5; D perhaps matches TRBD2 (7 bases). The CDR3 has 14 amino acids. Trimming removed 6 bases at V and 7 bases at J, with 21 bases between. Germline CDR1 reads DFQATT; CDR2 reads SNEGSKA (reference sequence). The DNA for the CDR3 is TGCAGTGCGCGAGGGGGGGCGACCGTGGGGACCCAGTACTTC. Translation: CSARGGATVGTQYF.

This clonotype was counted once. V gene TRBV20-1 combines with J gene TRBJ2-7; 8 nucleotides line up with TRBD2. Losses at the gene ends were 5 bases for V and 4 bases for J; bases not matched to a gene: 10. The germline V gene has CDR1 DFQATT and CDR2 SNEGSKA (reference sequence). The CDR3 sequence is 14 residues long. CDR3 amino acids: CSAAVDSGKYEQYF. CDR3 bases: TGCAGTGCTGCCGTGGATAGCGGGAAGTACGAGCAGTACTTC.

The chain recombines TRBV7-8 with TRBJ1-3; D uncertain. CDR1 is SGHVS and CDR2 is FQNEAQ in the germline V gene. Trimming took off 2 bases at V and 2 bases at J, with 7 bases between the two ends. The CDR3 contains 14 residues. This CDR3 is CASSLWQTGNTIYF. CDR3 nucleotide sequence: TGTGCCAGCAGCTTATGGCAGACTGGAAACACCATATATTTT.

The V call is TRBV6-1, the J call TRBJ1-2; TRBD1 is a possible D gene (5 bases). The CDR3 loop spans 13 amino acids. V was clipped by 6 bases and J by 4 bases, with 12 bases between them. Germline V gene lookup returns CDR1 MNHNS and CDR2 SASEGT. The CDR3 DNA follows: TGTGCCAGCAGCCGGGACCGACTCTATGGCTACACCTTC. Residues: CASSRDRLYGYTF.

This chain uses TRBV20-1 with TRBJ1-5, with 9 bases matching TRBD1. This CDR3 contains 16 residues. J gave up 0 bases and V 6 bases, and 9 bases lay outside the gene matches. Germline V gene lookup returns CDR1 DFQATT and CDR2 SNEGSKA (reference sequence). In DNA, the CDR3 is TGCAGTGCCGCCAGAAACAGGGGGCATAGCAATCAGCCCCAGCATTTT. Residues: CSAARNRGHSNQPQHF.

Here the CDR3 reads CASSIRKGTNYGYTF. The CDR3 DNA is TGTGCCAGTAGTATCCGGAAGGGAACTAACTATGGCTACACCTTC. The chain has TRBV19 and TRBJ1-2; unclear D gene. The ends were cut back, 3 bases at V and 0 bases at J, with 11 bases in the middle. Looked up from germline, CDR1 is LNHDA and CDR2 is SQIVND (reference sequence). This CDR3 has 15 amino acids.

The chain has TRBV6-5 and TRBJ2-3; D is unclear. CDR1 and CDR2 from the germline V gene are MNHEY and SVGAGI. The CDR3 length is 15 residues. The V gene lost 2 bases and the J gene lost 2 bases, with 11 bases spanning the gap. CDR3 coding DNA: TGTGCCAGCAGTTACCTCGGCGGAAACACAGATACGCAGTATTTT. It translates to CASSYLGGNTDTQYF.

The chain recombines TRBV18 with TRBJ2-7; the match to TRBD2 covers 10 bases. Germline CDR1 reads KGHSH; CDR2 reads LQKENI. The CDR3 runs 17 residues. J lost 3 bases, V lost 6 bases, and 14 bases had no gene match. The CDR3 DNA sequence: TGTGCCAGCTCGTTCGCACCGGGGTCTAGCGGGGGCTACGAGCAGTACTTC. It encodes CASSFAPGSSGGYEQYF.

The chain carries TRBV14 and TRBJ1-3; maybe TRBD1 (5 bases). CDR1 SGHDN and CDR2 FVKESK come from the germline V gene. The germline V and J ends were trimmed by 5 bases and 0 bases, with 14 bases remaining between them. The CDR3 extends over 16 amino acids. CDR3 sequence (DNA): TGTGCCAGCAGCTCCATAGCCGGGGGCTCTGGAAACACCATATATTTT. Its protein product is CASSSIAGGSGNTIYF.

Only a few counts were recorded for this clonotype. The DNA for the CDR3 is TGTGCCAGCAGCTTAGGCGGGATCTCCTACGAGCAGTACTTC. Its translation is CASSLGGISYEQYF. V is TRBV7-2 and J is TRBJ2-7, with a possible D match to TRBD2 (6 bases). Germline assignment: CDR1 SGHTA and CDR2 FQGNSA. Trimming stripped 1 base from V and 0 bases from J, with 7 bases between. The CDR3 has 14 residues.

This chain joins TRBV27 and TRBJ1-2; a possible D gene is TRBD1 (5 bases). This CDR3 spans 13 amino acids. V was cut by 5 bases and J by 4 bases, with 11 bases left in between. Germline CDR1 reads MNHEY; CDR2 reads SMNVEV (reference sequence). This CDR3 reads CASSPGLGYGYTF. The CDR3 DNA is TGTGCCAGCAGTCCAGGGCTGGGCTATGGCTACACCTTC.

V is TRBV6-2 or TRBV6-3 and J is TRBJ2-2; 9 nucleotides align to TRBD2. The CDR3 extends over 14 amino acids. Per the germline V gene, CDR1 is MNHEY and CDR2 is SVGEGT. The V and J ends lost 7 bases and 4 bases, in that order; junction bases with no gene match: 4. The CDR3 sequence: CASTSGTFTGELFF. Here the CDR3 DNA reads TGTGCCAGCACTAGCGGGACCTTCACCGGGGAGCTGTTTTTT.